This record concerns one T cell receptor beta chain sequence. The antigen remains undetermined. Read coverage stops 3 residues before the CDR3 terminus; the germline J gene supplies the remainder. From germline, CDR1 is DFQATT and CDR2 SNEGSKA (reference sequence). Unmatched junction bases numbered 10, after V lost 5 bases and J lost 0 bases. The CDR3 totals 18 residues. Cervical HPV DNA detected by MY09/MY11 PCR, typed by dot-blot. These data originate in a study of T cells in women clearing cervical HPV infection. Study at large: HLA type could not be excluded as a confounder.

The repertoire was sequenced with immunoSEQ multiplex PCR; TCRdb's copy has only in-frame clones and lacks some. This sample contains roughly 30,000 clones. Study-wide findings and caveats: Associations may precede or follow infection; HPV-specific or memory T cells were not isolated.

The sample comprised blood buffy coat. The chain is built from TRBV20-1 and TRBJ2-1; the match to TRBD2 covers 13 bases. This sequence was found in a woman between 18 and 75 years old with a cervical HPV16 infection that either progressed to CIN3+ or cleared (not recorded which). The CDR3: CSASVGLAGLSSYNEQFF. The CDR3 bases that were read are TGCAGTGCTTCGGTGGGACTAGCGGGGCTGAGCTCCTACAATGAG.